The text below deals with one TCR beta chain. V shed 3 bases and J 2 bases; nucleotides not matched to a gene: 2. The germline V gene has CDR1 MRHNA and CDR2 SNTAGT. CDR3 size: 15 residues. This record belongs to a study of OX40 agonist ivuxolimab in advanced cancers. Only in-frame clones appear in the TCRdb table, and some are missing; sequencing was by immunoSEQ multiplex PCR. Counted here are approximately 60,000 clones, approximately 80% occurring once; the ten biggest clones make up around 5%. Sequences were derived from CD4+ or CD8+ T cells sorted from blood, sampled in a trial of the OX40 agonist ivuxolimab. This sequence originates from an adult with an advanced solid tumor such as melanoma, head and neck, liver or kidney cancer. The chain employs TRBV6-4 and TRBJ2-1; 9 nucleotides agree with TRBD1. The CDR3 sequence is CASSETGGAYNEQFF. The CDR3 DNA sequence: TGTGCCAGCAGTGAAACAGGGGGCGCCTACAATGAGCAGTTCTTC.